The T cell receptor beta chain under discussion was sequenced for a study of blood T cell repertoires in COVID-19. The protocol was immunoSEQ multiplex PCR, while the TCRdb copy is restricted to in-frame clones and leaves out a portion. The data show approximately 250,000 clones, with around 83% seen just once and around 2% held by the top ten. The CDR3 loop spans 16 amino acids. Germline trimming cut 3 bases from V and 8 bases from J; bases unmatched to any gene: 12. CDR1 and CDR2 from the germline V gene are KGHSH and LQKENI. The clonotype comes from a man in his forties or fifties who had recovered from COVID-19. The sequenced sample consisted of peripheral blood. V usage is TRBV18 and J usage is TRBJ2-5; 10 bases map to TRBD1. The CDR3 nucleotides read TGTGCCAGCTCACCCCGTTATGTGGACAGGGGGGATACCCAGTACTTC. The encoded protein is CASSPRYVDRGDTQYF.